The T cell receptor beta chain under discussion was sequenced for a study of blood T cell repertoires in COVID-19. Original handling: The assay estimated nucleated cells by amplifying reference gene primers. TCRdb's table, derived via immunoSEQ multiplex PCR, lists solely in-frame clones and lacks some. From that table come the V and J calls and clone size; the DNA was used to work out D and trimming. The sample carries a few hundred thousand clones, around 91% recorded once. The V end was cut by 4 bases, the J end by 6 bases, with 16 bases between. The length of the CDR3 is 15 residues. Germline V gene lookup returns CDR1 SGHRS and CDR2 YFSETQ.

The genes are TRBV5-1 and TRBJ2-2; maybe TRBD2 (5 bases). The TCR comes from a woman aged 55-69 years with COVID-19, enrolled during active disease. Sequenced input: peripheral blood. The CDR3 DNA sequence: TGCGCCAGCAGCGGGAGTTTACTTTCCCCCGGGGAGCTGTTTTTT. This translates into CASSGSLLSPGELFF. The full variable domain, completed using reference TRBV5-1 and TRBJ2-2, is KAGVTQTPRYLIKTRGQQVTLSCSPISGHRSVSWYQQTPGQGLQFLFEYFSETQRNKGNFPGRFSGRQFSNSRSEMNVSTLELGDSALYLCASSGSLLSPGELFFGEGSRLTVL.